The source of this TCR beta chain is a study of blood T cell repertoires in COVID-19. Whole-study context: Acute and convalescent COVID-19 samples came from the United States, Italy and Spain. T cells, B-cell-depleted T cells, or PBMCs supplied cDNA or gDNA.

Per the original data handling: Counts of nucleated cells, estimated from reference gene primer amplification, were obtained. The assay was immunoSEQ multiplex PCR, and TCRdb's table has in-frame clones only and misses some. Clonal size and the V and J genes are those of that table, whereas D and trimming came from the DNA. Of about 330,000 clones listed, around 83% are singletons. V was trimmed by 4 bases and J by 9 bases, leaving 18 bases between them. Looked up from germline, CDR1 is SEHNR and CDR2 is FQNEAQ (reference sequence). The CDR3 is made up of 14 amino acids. The sample taken for sequencing was peripheral blood. V and J are TRBV7-9 and TRBJ2-5, with D possibly TRBD1 on 6 matching bases. The sequence derives from a woman in her forties or fifties with acute or convalescent COVID-19. The CDR3 region is CASSSTTGDWAQYF. CDR3 bases: TGTGCCAGCAGCTCCACGACAGGCGACTGGGCCCAGTACTTC.